A single sample gave rise to the 17 T cell receptor beta chains below, sequenced in a study of OX40 agonist ivuxolimab in advanced cancers. Here immunoSEQ multiplex PCR was the method, and the copy in TCRdb shows in-frame clones only, minus some. The sample carries 25,000 to 30,000 clones, less than 85% recorded once. Specimen: CD4+ or CD8+ T cells sorted from blood, collected in a trial of the OX40 agonist ivuxolimab. These receptors were taken from an adult with an advanced solid tumor such as melanoma, head and neck, liver or kidney cancer.

The chain links TRBV5-1 to TRBJ2-3; weak D call: TRBD2 (5 bases). This CDR3 region has 16 residues. V was trimmed by 4 bases and J by 2 bases, leaving 17 bases between them. CDR1 and CDR2 from the germline V gene are SGHRS and YFSETQ. In nucleotides, the CDR3 is TGCGCCAGCAGCCAACCTGGGAGCTACTACACAGATACGCAGTATTTT. This sequence encodes CASSQPGSYYTDTQYF.

The V and J genes are TRBV5-4 and TRBJ2-7; TRBD1 matches at 8 bases. V dropped 4 bases and J dropped 5; count of bases not matched to a gene: 11. Germline values: CDR1 SGHNT, CDR2 YYREEE (reference sequence). The CDR3 is 15 residues long. DNA for the CDR3: TGTGCCAGCAGCCCGACGAACAGGGGGTTCAACGAGCAGTACTTC. The encoded protein is CASSPTNRGFNEQYF.

The chain combines TRBV5-8 with TRBJ1-2, with no clear D. The CDR3 totals 12 residues. CDR1 is SGHTS, CDR2 YDEGEE, per germline. V lost 2 bases and J lost 5, with 7 bases in between. CDR3 sequence reads: CASSLAVYGYTF. The CDR3 nucleotides read TGTGCCAGCAGCTTAGCCGTTTATGGCTACACCTTC.

This clone was seen more than once but under ten times. V is TRBV7-9 and J is TRBJ2-7; 7 nucleotides line up with TRBD1. Trimming removed 8 bases from V and 2 bases from J; junction bases left unmatched: 9. Germline V gene data show CDR1 as SEHNR and CDR2 as FQNEAQ (reference sequence). The CDR3 totals 14 residues. CDR3 amino acids: CASRSDRETYEQYF. CDR3 DNA: TGTGCCAGCCGCTCCGACAGGGAAACCTACGAGCAGTACTTC.

CDR3 in amino acids: CSVEWRESYEQYF. DNA for the CDR3: TGCAGCGTTGAGTGGAGGGAGTCCTACGAGCAGTACTTC. V gene TRBV29-1 combines with J gene TRBJ2-7, with D possibly TRBD2 on 6 matching bases. Germline V CDR1 and CDR2: SQVTM, ANQGSEA. The CDR3 is made up of 13 amino acids. The germline V and J ends were trimmed by 3 bases and 1 base, with 10 bases remaining between them.

This clone was counted only a few times. The chain uses TRBV5-1 and TRBJ2-3, with D possibly being TRBD2 (7 bases). The CDR3 consists of 14 residues. In germline, CDR1 is SGHRS, CDR2 YFSETQ. V lost 7 bases to trimming and J lost 0 bases, with 12 bases between them. The CDR3 region is CASGGGLSTDTQYF. CDR3 nucleotide sequence: TGCGCCAGCGGCGGGGGCCTTAGCACAGATACGCAGTATTTT.

The J gene is TRBJ2-7, the V gene TRBV27; 8 bases align to TRBD2. Germline V gene data show CDR1 as MNHEY and CDR2 as SMNVEV (reference sequence). There are 17 residues in the CDR3. Trimming cost V 5 bases and J 0 bases; bases outside gene matches: 12. The CDR3 coding sequence is TGTGCCAGCAGTCCACTAAGGATGCTAGCGGGCTCCTACGAGCAGTACTTC. Its protein product is CASSPLRMLAGSYEQYF.

This clone is large in the sample. The chain uses TRBV19 and TRBJ2-1; 7 bases align to TRBD1. Germline V CDR1 and CDR2: LNHDA, SQIVND (reference sequence). V shed 10 bases and J 4 bases; nucleotides not matched to a gene: 10. This CDR3 has 14 amino acids. The chain's CDR3 is CATAERGQYNEQFF. CDR3 nucleotides: TGTGCCACCGCAGAAAGGGGGCAGTACAATGAGCAGTTCTTC.

In DNA, the CDR3 is TGTGCCAGCAGCCCGAGGGGTAGCGGGAGGACTGCTTCCTACGAGCAGTACTTC. Protein sequence: CASSPRGSGRTASYEQYF. This sequence joins TRBV7-8 and TRBJ2-7; TRBD2 matches at 10 bases. Germline V CDR1 and CDR2: SGHVS, FQNEAQ. This CDR3 contains 18 residues. V was clipped by 5 bases and J by 1 base; unmatched bases: 14.

The rearrangement joins TRBV6-6 to TRBJ2-5, with D perhaps matching TRBD1 or TRBD2 (5 bases each). Trimming cost V 2 bases and J 3 bases, with 13 bases left between them. The CDR3 runs to 15 residues. Germline values: CDR1 MNHNY, CDR2 SVGAGI (reference sequence). For the CDR3, the DNA is TGTGCCAGCAGTTACACGGGGCAGGGAGAAGAGACCCAGTACTTC. It translates to CASSYTGQGEETQYF.

The chain links TRBV9 to TRBJ1-5; D gene uncertain. Germline lookup yields CDR1 SGDLS and CDR2 YYNGEE. The CDR3 length is 14 residues. Trimming left V 4 bases short and J 4 bases short, with 12 bases between. CDR3 DNA sequence: TGTGCCAGCAGCCCGGACCGACGAAATCAGCCCCAGCATTTT. Its protein is CASSPDRRNQPQHF.

J is TRBJ2-1 and V is TRBV15, with unresolved D. The V gene's germline CDR1 is LNHNV and CDR2 YYDKDF (reference sequence). CDR3 length equals 14 residues. V was shortened by 3 bases and J by 0 bases, with 6 bases between the two germline ends. The CDR3 DNA follows: TGTGCCACCAGCAGCCGTAACTCCTACAATGAGCAGTTCTTC. Residues: CATSSRNSYNEQFF. Based on the CDR3 plus reference TRBV15 and TRBJ2-1, the full variable domain is DAMVIQNPRYQVTQFGKPVTLSCSQTLNHNVMYWYQQKSSQAPKLLFHYYDKDFNNEADTPDNFQSRRPNTSFCFLDIRSPGLGDTAMYLCATSSRNSYNEQFFGPGTRLTVL.

This sequence joins TRBV19 and TRBJ1-2; 9 nucleotides agree with TRBD1. This CDR3 has 15 amino acids. V shed 5 bases and J 2 bases; nucleotides not matched to a gene: 6. Germline-derived CDR1 and CDR2 are LNHDA and SQIVND (reference sequence). DNA of the CDR3: TGTGCCAGTAGTTTCCTGGACAGGGGAAACTATGGCTACACCTTC. This gives the protein CASSFLDRGNYGYTF.

This rearrangement joins TRBV2 to TRBJ2-7; no clear D gene. Germline CDR1 reads SNHLY; CDR2 reads FYNNEI. Trimming took off 1 base at V and 1 base at J, with 8 bases between the two ends. The CDR3 consists of 14 residues. This CDR3 reads CASSEDWGSYEQYF. In DNA form, the CDR3 reads TGTGCCAGCAGTGAAGACTGGGGATCCTACGAGCAGTACTTC.

This clone was seen a few times. The V gene is TRBV19, the J gene TRBJ1-5, with TRBD1 as a possible D gene (5 bases). CDR1 and CDR2 (germline): LNHDA, SQIVND (reference sequence). V shed 5 bases and J shed 1 base, with 12 bases lying between them. The CDR3 runs to 15 residues. The CDR3 loop reads CASSRSRDSNQPQHF. The CDR3, as DNA: TGTGCCAGTAGTCGAAGCCGGGACAGCAATCAGCCCCAGCATTTT.

This clone was detected only a few times. V gene TRBV28 combines with J gene TRBJ1-1; possible D gene TRBD1, 5 bases. The germline CDR1 and CDR2 sequences are MDHEN and SYDVKM. CDR3 length: 15 amino acids. Deletions cut 6 bases from V and 1 base from J, with 15 bases between. CDR3 DNA: TGTGCCAGCAGAGATCAGTCAGGGACGAACACTGAAGCTTTCTTT. Protein: CASRDQSGTNTEAFF.

The chain uses TRBV11-3 and TRBJ2-7, with 12 bases fitting TRBD2. Looked up from germline, CDR1 is SGHNT and CDR2 is YENEEA. The CDR3 is 15 amino acids. Trimming cost V 5 bases and J 3 bases; bases outside gene matches: 5. CDR3 bases: TGTGCCAGCAGCCATACTAGCGGGAGGAACTACGAGCAGTACTTC. This codes for CASSHTSGRNYEQYF.